This T cell receptor (beta chain) was recorded in a study of T cells after yellow fever vaccination. TCRdb redid the calling of the 5' RACE reads with MiXCR, one entry per CDR3 protein. The sample comprises under 550,000 distinct CDR3 sequences, around a fifth of which are singletons, and 15% to 20% rests with the top ten. This clonotype was seen more than once but under ten times. J was trimmed by 5 bases and V by 7 bases; bases with no gene match: 7. The V gene's germline CDR1 is KGHDR and CDR2 SFDVKD. The CDR3 spans 16 residues. This rearrangement joins TRBV24-1 to TRBJ2-3; 14 bases are shared with TRBD2. The sequencing here drew on PBMCs, taken around 3 weeks after the first yellow fever vaccination. The TCR was taken from a young man who received the YFV17D yellow fever vaccine. The CDR3, as DNA: TGTGCCACCAGCTGGACTAGCGGGGGGCGGGTAGATACGCAGTATTTT. Residues: CATSWTSGGRVDTQYF.